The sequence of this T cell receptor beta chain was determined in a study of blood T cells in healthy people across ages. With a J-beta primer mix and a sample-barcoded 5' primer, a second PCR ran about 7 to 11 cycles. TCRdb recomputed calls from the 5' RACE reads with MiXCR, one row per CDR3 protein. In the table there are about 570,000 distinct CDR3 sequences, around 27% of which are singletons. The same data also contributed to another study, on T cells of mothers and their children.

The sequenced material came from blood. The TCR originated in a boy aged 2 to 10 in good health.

The CDR3 nucleotides read TGCGCCAGCAGCTTGCAGGGTCCCAACCCCAATGAGCAGTTCTTC. Protein sequence: CASSLQGPNPNEQFF. The V call is TRBV5-1, the J call TRBJ2-1; possible D gene TRBD1, 5 bases. The CDR3 is 15 residues long. V lost 1 base, J lost 6 bases, and 14 bases lay in between. The germline CDR1 and CDR2 sequences are SGHRS and YFSETQ.